What follows describes a single T cell receptor beta chain. Which antigen it targets is not known. Per-base quality was not reported, and no clone a single base away is much larger than it. Via the germline V gene, CDR1 is SGHVS and CDR2 FQNEAQ. The CDR3 covers 14 residues, taking in both the cysteine and the phenylalanine. Kept here is only the CDR3 DNA, which spans 42 bases and is read in frame from base 1. Trimming at the junction amounts to 2 bases on V and 7 bases on J, and the germline ends lie 14 bases apart. These data come from a study of shared clonotypes between healthy human individuals (dated by TCRdb to the early 2020s). About the investigation overall: The cohort included a few men and a couple of women between 18 and 49 years of age. For each donor, CD4 naive and CD4 memory were each run on three plates, CD8 naive on two plates, and CD8 memory on one plate. To estimate repertoire size and how much clonotype sharing occurs between individuals, the study deeply sequenced the blood TCR repertoires of roughly 5 healthy adults. To increase sequencing depth and limit assay-specific biases, TCR repertoire library preparation and sequencing were carried out by different laboratories using diverse techniques. Per donor, leukapheresis produced somewhere between about 0.85 and 8.9 billion PBMCs.

What the authors observed across the whole study: Pairwise subsampling led to the expectation that sequencing depth would affect the degree of clonotype sharing among donors. Even with the large sequencing depth, rarefaction of the sorted-subset datasets indicated that sequencing was incomplete. Sampling was restricted to blood, and TCR repertoires in tissue are likely to differ from TCR repertoires in blood. Estimated clonotype richness was generally larger for naive than for memory subsets. Sharing across a handful of donors was observed for around 5% of naive CD4, about 3.2% of naive CD8, 2% to 2.5% of memory CD4, and around 0.4% of memory CD8 clonotypes. The small number of donors limited the genetic and exposure-history diversity represented. Compared with non-shared clonotypes, the clonotypes found in all four sorted-subset donors had higher generation probabilities.

Using the deep immunoSEQ assay, multiplex PCR amplified TCR CDR3 regions from genomic DNA. Extracted genomic DNA from each cell subset was spread evenly across all wells of several immunoSEQ 96-well plates, with each plate serving as a replicate. For sorted subsets, around 0.2 ug of genomic DNA, equivalent to some 30,000 T cell genomes, went into each replicate PCR. The purified libraries were quantified using a Qubit 3.0 fluorometer, sized with a Bioanalyzer 2100, and then quantified again using the KAPA Library Quantification kit. Every immunoSEQ 96-well plate was sequenced on a separate single-read 150-cycle Illumina NextSeq 550 flow cell. The authors processed their data as follows. Because the immunoSEQ output included only junctional sequences and no quality scores, the filtering could not be the same as the filtering used for full-length reads. To assign V/J genes and CDR3, sequences were annotated against IMGT germline references using PyIR, a Python wrapper for IgBLAST v1.9. Any read was removed if the V/J assignment was weak (E-value above 1e-6), the CDR3 was missing, or the read contained stop codons, out-of-frame junctions, or ambiguous translated residues. V3J clonotypes were defined by identical inferred V gene, J gene, and CDR3 amino acid sequence. To compute the percentage overlap between repertoires, the number of shared unique clonotypes was divided by the size of the smaller repertoire. Repertoire richness was assessed with RTK rarefaction, the Chao1 estimator, and Recon v2.1 estimates of unobserved clonotypes. For all TCRbeta clonotypes obtained by the gDNA method from several donors, generation probabilities were computed with OLGA. In TCRdb, the immuneACCESS table is reduced to in-frame sequences with V and J assigned. These tables do not hold every clone; where another copy was compared, an unresolved V gene accounts for under half, and the others remain unexplained. V and J calls and clone size are as listed in that table; D and trimming were resolved from the DNA. The sample data list roughly 650,000 clones, and 95% to 98% of these were observed just once. The top ten constitute 0.055% to 0.07% of the sample.

The donors were healthy, HIV-negative adults who had no recently reported acute infections or vaccinations. Every donor was a Caucasian adult living in Nashville, Tennessee, USA. Magnetic negative selection was used to enrich CD4+ T cells, after which naive cells were positively selected on CD45RA and the negative fraction became the memory subset. Blood was obtained by leukapheresis, after which PBMCs were separated by Ficoll-Histopaque density gradient centrifugation and cryopreserved in liquid nitrogen vapor phase. Analytical flow cytometry was used to check the purity and quantity of every magnetically sorted T cell population. Each sorted fraction had its genomic DNA isolated and then quantified by UV absorbance on a Nanodrop 2000c.

This receptor was identified in a woman under 40 in good health. Material: naive CD4+ T cells sorted from blood. The sample's cell subset or site label, decoded: CD45RA+ positively selected. The chain employs TRBV7-8 and TRBJ1-2; 6 matching bases give a weak D call of TRBD1. The DNA is as follows: TGTGCCAGCAGCTTATCGGGGCTCAGGGGTGGCTACACCTTC. Its protein reads: CASSLSGLRGGYTF.